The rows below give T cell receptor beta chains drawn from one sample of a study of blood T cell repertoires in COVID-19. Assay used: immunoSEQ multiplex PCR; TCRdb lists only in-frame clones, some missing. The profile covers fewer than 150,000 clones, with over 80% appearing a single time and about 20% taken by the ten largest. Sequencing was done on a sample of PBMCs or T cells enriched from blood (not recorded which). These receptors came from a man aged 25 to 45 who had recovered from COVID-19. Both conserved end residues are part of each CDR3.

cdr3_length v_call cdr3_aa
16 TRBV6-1 CASSEPGTGRFTEAFF
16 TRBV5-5 CASSPSGTSGGNEQFF
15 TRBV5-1 CASSREGDRADTQYF
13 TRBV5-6 CASSFWGQSPLHF
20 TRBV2 CASSEVPFFPGQGIPDTQYF
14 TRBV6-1 CASSEGGGRQPQHF
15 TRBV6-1 CASSELGGEQETQYF
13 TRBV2 CASKDSASTEAFF
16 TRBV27 CASSPPGRGSYNEQFF
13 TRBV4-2 CASSYGTDTEAFF
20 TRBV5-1 CASSSRGEGQGKEDSYEQYF
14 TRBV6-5 CASSYLGQNQPQHF
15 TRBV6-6 CASTITGTGGGGQYF
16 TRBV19 CASSIDSEEATYEQYF
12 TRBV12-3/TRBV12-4 CASSLTGLRAFF
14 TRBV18 CASSPGQGRNTIYF
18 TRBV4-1 CASSQEVFQGGDSYEQYF
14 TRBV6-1 CASSEVRLNQPQHF
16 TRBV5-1 CASSLEALAGRETQYF
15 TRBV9 CASSVGGGTQETQYF
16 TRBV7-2 CASTFSGLAGGWEQYF
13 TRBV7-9 CASSLVGDEKLFF
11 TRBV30 CAWSALSPLHF
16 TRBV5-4 CASSQHKTGGGNTIYF
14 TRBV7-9 CASSTGQISYGYTF
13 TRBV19 CASTLGSAPEAFF
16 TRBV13 CASRVNRGSWDTEAFF
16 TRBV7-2 CASTRGGPLYSNEQFF
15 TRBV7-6 CASSTGTENYNEQFF
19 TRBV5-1 CASSPGTGGGGLAKNIQYF
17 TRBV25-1 CASSALGAGDTNEKLFF
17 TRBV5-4 CASRPGTGGPQNTEAFF
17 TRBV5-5 CASSLLFGDSLFTEAFF
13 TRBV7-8 CASSTRTGEKLFF
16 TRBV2 CASGDRVGLRATEAFF
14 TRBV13 CASSLQTGESEQYF
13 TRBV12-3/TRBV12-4 CASRTGGNYGYTF
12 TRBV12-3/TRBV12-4 CASSLQGNTIYF
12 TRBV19 CASRISGDTQYF
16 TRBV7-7 CASSPTSGSNTGELFF
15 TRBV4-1 CASSLAPTVSETQYF
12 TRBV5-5 CASSLRDYGYTF
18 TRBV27 CASSPSTGEIIVTDTQYF
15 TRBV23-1 CASSQLDRARQPQHF
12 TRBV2 CASSRDSGELFF
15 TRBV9 CASNQLGGSGEKLFF
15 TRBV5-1 CASSPEGGSYNEQFF
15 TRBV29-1 CSVADGVLGNQPQHF
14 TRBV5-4 CASSEVGAAYEQYF
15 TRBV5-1 CASSSTSGSYNEQFF
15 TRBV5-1 CASSSRGPNTGELFF
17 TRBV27 CASSLSSSSGGKETQYF
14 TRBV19 CASSDRGENEKLFF
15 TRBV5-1 CASSLAGGLSSPLHF
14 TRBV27 CASSGGTGGNEQYF
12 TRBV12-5 CASGLGEEKLFF
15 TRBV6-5 CASSSRQGIGTEAFF
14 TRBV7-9 CASSSEGQQETQYF
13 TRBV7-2 CASSSRPGGTIYF